A selection of T cell receptor beta chains follows, all from one sample in a study of blood T cell repertoires in COVID-19. The method was immunoSEQ multiplex PCR; TCRdb's version includes in-frame clones alone and lacks a portion of them. The sample has 100,000 to 150,000 clones; around 77% are singletons. Material for sequencing was peripheral blood. The receptor source for this set is a human donor in a cohort sampled during active COVID-19. Each CDR3 is given with its conserved first and last residue. The D gene is left open where the match is weak. A row's size may be missing; if present it is once, few, many or a size class.

abundance	v_gene	j_gene	d_gene	CDR3aa	CDR3nt
.	TRBV9	TRBJ1-2	.	CASSDGAVGGRWYTF	TGTGCCAGCAGCGACGGAGCAGTGGGGGGTAGGTGGTACACCTTC
.	TRBV11-2	TRBJ2-7	.	CASSLRGISAYEQYF	TGTGCCAGCAGCTTACGGGGGATAAGCGCCTACGAGCAGTACTTC
once	TRBV28	TRBJ2-5	TRBD2	CASMGGLAGSGETQYF	TGTGCCAGCATGGGCGGGCTAGCGGGGAGTGGGGAGACCCAGTACTTC
.	TRBV9	TRBJ2-2	.	CASSPTSTPGELFF	TGTGCCAGCAGCCCTACCTCTACTCCCGGGGAGCTGTTTTTT
.	TRBV6-5	TRBJ2-5	.	CASSYSTGQETQYF	TGTGCCAGCAGTTACTCGACGGGGCAAGAGACCCAGTACTTC
.	TRBV3-1/TRBV3-2	TRBJ1-2	.	CASSGTNRHGYTF	TGTGCCAGCAGCGGCACGAATCGTCATGGCTACACCTTC
.	TRBV28	TRBJ1-2	TRBD1	CASALDRTGSFGYGYTF	TGTGCCAGCGCCCTAGATCGGACAGGGAGTTTTGGCTATGGCTACACCTTC
.	TRBV9	TRBJ1-2	TRBD1	CASSDDRAPFYGYTF	TGTGCCAGCAGCGACGACAGGGCGCCTTTCTATGGCTACACCTTC
.	TRBV11-3	TRBJ2-7	.	CASSLALGLPYEQYF	TGTGCCAGCAGCTTAGCCCTTGGACTACCCTACGAGCAGTACTTC
.	TRBV28	TRBJ2-7	TRBD2	CASSFGLAGSYEQYF	TGTGCCAGCAGTTTTGGACTAGCGGGTTCCTACGAGCAGTACTTC
.	TRBV15	TRBJ2-3	TRBD2	CATRIAGVLNTQYF	TGTGCCACCAGAATAGCGGGGGTCTTAAATACGCAGTATTTT
.	TRBV27	TRBJ1-3	.	CASSESSGNTIYF	TGTGCCAGCAGTGAGAGCTCTGGAAACACCATATATTTT
.	TRBV18	TRBJ1-1	.	CASSRDGATEAFF	TGTGCCAGCTCAAGGGATGGGGCCACTGAAGCTTTCTTT
once	TRBV2	TRBJ2-7	.	CASSVERGEQYF	TGTGCCAGCAGTGTTGAAAGGGGCGAGCAGTACTTC
.	TRBV19	TRBJ1-2	.	CASTLTQGPYGYTF	TGTGCCAGTACCCTCACCCAGGGGCCCTATGGCTACACCTTC
.	TRBV5-1	TRBJ2-3	.	CASSPGTPGPDTQYF	TGCGCCAGCAGCCCCGGGACTCCGGGGCCAGATACGCAGTATTTT
.	TRBV28	TRBJ1-1	.	CASRRYTEAFF	TGTGCCAGCAGGAGGTACACTGAAGCTTTCTTT
.	TRBV7-2	TRBJ1-1	TRBD1	CASRTGGATEAFF	TGTGCCAGTCGGACAGGCGGAGCCACTGAAGCTTTCTTT
once	TRBV14	TRBJ1-4	.	CASSQYNEKLFF	TGTGCCAGCAGCCAGTACAACGAAAAACTGTTTTTT
.	TRBV7-9	TRBJ2-7	TRBD1	CASSRQGAYEQYF	TGTGCCAGCAGCAGACAGGGGGCCTACGAGCAGTACTTC
.	TRBV6-5	TRBJ1-2	TRBD1	CASSYSGTGVGYTF	TGTGCCAGCAGTTACTCTGGGACAGGGGTTGGCTACACCTTC
few	TRBV7-9	TRBJ2-5	TRBD2	CASSSLAGEETQYF	TGTGCCAGCAGCTCACTAGCGGGGGAGGAGACCCAGTACTTC
.	TRBV5-1	TRBJ2-7	TRBD1	CASSWTGDYSYEQYF	TGCGCCAGCAGCTGGACAGGTGACTACTCCTACGAGCAGTACTTC
.	TRBV5-6	TRBJ2-7	.	CASSLAGDIYEQYF	TGTGCCAGCAGCTTGGCCGGGGACATTTACGAGCAGTACTTC
.	TRBV29-1	TRBJ2-7	TRBD1	CSVRDRSSYEQYF	TGCAGCGTCCGGGACAGGAGCTCCTACGAGCAGTACTTC
.	TRBV5-1	TRBJ1-5	.	CASSFTGLDSPQHF	TGCGCCAGCAGCTTTACAGGTCTCGATTCGCCCCAGCATTTT
.	TRBV7-8	TRBJ2-3	.	CASSVVRMDTQYF	TGTGCCAGCAGCGTGGTCAGGATGGATACGCAGTATTTT
.	TRBV2	TRBJ2-7	.	CASNLGTPSDEQYF	TGTGCCAGCAACCTAGGGACACCCTCCGACGAGCAGTACTTC
.	TRBV27	TRBJ1-2	.	CASSWAGNYGYTF	TGTGCCAGCAGCTGGGCCGGTAACTATGGCTACACCTTC
.	TRBV19	TRBJ2-3	.	CAREGGRPSTDTQYF	TGTGCCAGAGAGGGGGGGAGACCGTCCACAGATACGCAGTATTTT
.	TRBV5-1	TRBJ2-7	TRBD2	CASTSSGGLPPYEQYF	TGCGCCAGCACGTCGAGCGGGGGGCTCCCCCCCTACGAGCAGTACTTC
.	TRBV19	TRBJ2-1	TRBD2	CASSKGTSGGYNEQFF	TGTGCCAGTAGTAAAGGGACTAGCGGGGGATACAATGAGCAGTTCTTC
.	TRBV5-5	TRBJ2-7	.	CASSSSYEQYF	TGTGCCAGCAGCTCGAGTTACGAGCAGTACTTC
.	TRBV5-4	TRBJ2-7	TRBD2	CASSGTSYEQYF	TGTGCCAGCAGCGGGACTAGCTACGAGCAGTACTTC
.	TRBV10-1	TRBJ2-1	TRBD2	CASSESGGQGNEQFF	TGCGCCAGCAGTGAGTCGGGAGGGCAGGGCAATGAGCAGTTCTTC
.	TRBV3-1/TRBV3-2	TRBJ1-1	.	CASRGSLNTEAFF	TGTGCCAGCAGGGGGAGTCTCAACACTGAAGCTTTCTTT
.	TRBV25-1	TRBJ2-7	.	CASRSSLSDEQYF	TGTGCCAGCAGATCTTCCCTCTCGGACGAGCAGTACTTC
.	TRBV3-1/TRBV3-2	TRBJ1-1	.	CASSQGQYNTEAFF	TGTGCCAGCAGCCAAGGACAGTACAACACTGAAGCTTTCTTT
.	TRBV4-1	TRBJ1-5	TRBD1	CASSQDPGGYQPQHF	TGCGCCAGCAGCCAAGATCCAGGGGGCTATCAGCCCCAGCATTTT
few	TRBV2	TRBJ1-5	.	CASSEPRDILGVEGNQPQHF	TGTGCCAGCAGTGAACCTCGGGACATACTCGGAGTGGAAGGCAATCAGCCCCAGCATTTT
.	TRBV11-2	TRBJ2-7	.	CASSITGHPYEQYF	TGTGCCAGCAGTATAACAGGGCATCCCTACGAGCAGTACTTC
.	TRBV9	TRBJ1-6	.	CASSPPGTSNSPLHF	TGTGCCAGCAGCCCCCCCGGGACAAGTAATTCACCCCTCCACTTT
once	TRBV12-3/TRBV12-4	TRBJ2-7	TRBD2	CASSYGGGYEQYF	TGTGCCAGCAGTTATGGCGGGGGGTACGAGCAGTACTTC